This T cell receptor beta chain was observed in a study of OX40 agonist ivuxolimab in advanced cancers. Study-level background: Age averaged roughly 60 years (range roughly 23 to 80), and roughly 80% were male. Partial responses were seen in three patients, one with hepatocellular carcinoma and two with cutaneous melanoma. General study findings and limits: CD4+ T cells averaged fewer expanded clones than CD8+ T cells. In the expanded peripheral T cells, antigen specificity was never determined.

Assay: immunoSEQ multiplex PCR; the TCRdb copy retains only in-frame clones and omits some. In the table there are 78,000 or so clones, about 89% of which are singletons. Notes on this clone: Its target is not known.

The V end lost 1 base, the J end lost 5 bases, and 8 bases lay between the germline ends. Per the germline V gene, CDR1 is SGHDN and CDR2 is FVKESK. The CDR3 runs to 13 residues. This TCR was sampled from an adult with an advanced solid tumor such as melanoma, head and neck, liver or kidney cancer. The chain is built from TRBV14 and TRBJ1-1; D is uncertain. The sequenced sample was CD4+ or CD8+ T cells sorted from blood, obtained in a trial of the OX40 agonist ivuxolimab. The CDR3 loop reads CASSQGVGTEAFF. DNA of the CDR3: TGTGCCAGCAGCCAAGGAGTAGGAACTGAAGCTTTCTTT.